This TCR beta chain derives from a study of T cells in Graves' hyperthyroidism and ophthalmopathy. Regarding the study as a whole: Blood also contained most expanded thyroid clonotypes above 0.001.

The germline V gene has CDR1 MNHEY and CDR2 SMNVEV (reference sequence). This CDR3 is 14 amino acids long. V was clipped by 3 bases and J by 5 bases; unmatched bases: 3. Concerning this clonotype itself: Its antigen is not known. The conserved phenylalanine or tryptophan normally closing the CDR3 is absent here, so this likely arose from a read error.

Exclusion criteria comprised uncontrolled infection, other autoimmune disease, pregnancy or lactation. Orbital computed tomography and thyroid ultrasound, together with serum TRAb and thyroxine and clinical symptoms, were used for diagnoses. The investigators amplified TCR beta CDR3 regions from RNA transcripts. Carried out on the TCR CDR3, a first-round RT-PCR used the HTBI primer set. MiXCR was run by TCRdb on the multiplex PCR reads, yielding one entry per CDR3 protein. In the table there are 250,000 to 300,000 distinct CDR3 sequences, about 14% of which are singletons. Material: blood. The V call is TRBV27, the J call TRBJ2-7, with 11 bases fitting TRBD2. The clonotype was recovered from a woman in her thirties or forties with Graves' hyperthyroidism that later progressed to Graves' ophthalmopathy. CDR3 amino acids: CASSFSGRAHEQYL. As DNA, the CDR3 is TGTGCCAGCAGTTTTAGCGGGAGGGCCCACGAGCAGTACCTC.